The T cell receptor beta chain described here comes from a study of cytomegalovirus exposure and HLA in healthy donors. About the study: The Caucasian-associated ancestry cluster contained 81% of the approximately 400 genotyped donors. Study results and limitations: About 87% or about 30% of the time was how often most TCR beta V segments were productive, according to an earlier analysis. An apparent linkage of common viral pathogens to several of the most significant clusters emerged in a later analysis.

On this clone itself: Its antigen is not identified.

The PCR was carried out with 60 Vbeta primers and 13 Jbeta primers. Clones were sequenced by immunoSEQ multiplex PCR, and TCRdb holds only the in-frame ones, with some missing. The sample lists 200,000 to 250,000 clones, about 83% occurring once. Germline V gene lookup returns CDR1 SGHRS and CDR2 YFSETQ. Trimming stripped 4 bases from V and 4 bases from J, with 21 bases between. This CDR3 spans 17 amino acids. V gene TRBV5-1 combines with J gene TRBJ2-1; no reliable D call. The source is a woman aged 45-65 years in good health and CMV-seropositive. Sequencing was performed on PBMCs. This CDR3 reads CASSPTTDRRIYNEQFF. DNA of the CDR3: TGCGCCAGCAGCCCTACCACTGACCGGAGAATTTACAATGAGCAGTTCTTC.